Presented here are 15 T cell receptor beta chains from one specimen sequenced in a study of shared clonotypes between healthy human individuals. Profiling relied on immunoSEQ multiplex PCR, and the TCRdb table lists in-frame clones only, not all of them. This sample has some 95,000 clones, with about 70% found just once. Material: memory CD8+ T cells sorted from blood. Stated subset: CD45RO+ cells pooled with CCR7-negative TemRA cells. These receptors were collected from a young man in good health.

Only one count was recorded for this clone. The J gene is TRBJ1-2, the V gene TRBV4-2; D ambiguous. The V end was cut by 3 bases, the J end by 1 base, with 6 bases between. The CDR3 extends over 13 amino acids. Germline CDR1 and CDR2: LGHNA and YNFKEQ. CDR3 in DNA: TGTGCCAGCAGCCAGGGCTATAACTATGGCTACACCTTC. Its translation: CASSQGYNYGYTF.

The genes are TRBV9 and TRBJ1-1; D remains unclear. The CDR3 has 14 amino acids. Germline V gives CDR1 SGDLS, CDR2 YYNGEE. Trimming took 4 bases from V and 0 from J, leaving 10 bases between them. This CDR3 reads CASSRWGLNTEAFF. The CDR3 DNA sequence: TGTGCCAGCAGCCGGTGGGGATTGAACACTGAAGCTTTCTTT. The variable domain in full, completed from reference TRBV9 and TRBJ1-1, reads DSGVTQTPKHLITATGQRVTLRCSPRSGDLSVYWYQQSLDQGLQFLIQYYNGEERAKGNILERFSAQQFPDLHSELNLSSLELGDSALYFCASSRWGLNTEAFFGQGTRLTVV.

This clone was detected only once. The rearrangement uses TRBV6-4 and TRBJ2-1; D might be TRBD1 or TRBD2, each matching 6 bases. Trimming removed 4 bases from V and 9 bases from J, with 13 bases in between. Germline values: CDR1 MRHNA, CDR2 SNTAGT. The CDR3 loop spans 13 amino acids. The CDR3 here is CASSVSGASEQFF. CDR3 coding DNA: TGTGCCAGCAGTGTTTCGGGGGCTAGTGAGCAGTTCTTC.

This clone was picked up a small number of times. One end of the junction does not line up with germline, which may come from a read error. This chain joins TRBV7-2 and TRBJ2-2; 9 nucleotides agree with TRBD1. Looked up from germline, CDR1 is SGHTA and CDR2 is FQGNSA. The CDR3 totals 15 residues. In DNA, the CDR3 is TGTGCCAGCAGCACAGGGACAGGGAACTCCGGGGAGCTGTTTTTT. This translates into CASSTGTGNSGELFF.

This sequence joins TRBV27 and TRBJ1-2; the D gene is possibly TRBD1 (6 bases). The V gene lost 6 bases and the J gene lost 4 bases, with 12 bases spanning the gap. Germline values: CDR1 MNHEY, CDR2 SMNVEV (reference sequence). CDR3 length: 13 residues. The CDR3 DNA is TGTGCCAGCAGGTCCGCCAGGGGCTATGGCTACACCTTC. It is translated as CASRSARGYGYTF.

This chain uses TRBV7-7 with TRBJ1-2; D is ambiguous. Germline V gives CDR1 SSHAT, CDR2 FNYEAQ (reference sequence). The CDR3 spans 12 residues. The CDR3 spells CASLDDGYGYTF. Here the CDR3 DNA reads TGTGCTAGCCTGGACGACGGCTATGGCTACACCTTC.

This clone was seen more than once but under ten times. CDR3 residues: CASSSDLHPYEQYF. Here the CDR3 DNA reads TGTGCCAGCAGCTCGGACTTACACCCCTACGAGCAGTACTTC. This chain uses TRBV5-6 with TRBJ2-7, with D possibly TRBD2 on 5 matching bases. The germline CDR1 and CDR2 sequences are SGHDT and YYEEEE. The CDR3 extends over 14 amino acids. Trimming took off 3 bases at V and 2 bases at J, with 12 bases between the two ends.

The chain employs TRBV7-2 and TRBJ2-7, with no clear D. CDR1 is SGHTA, CDR2 FQGNSA, per germline. Trimming removed 1 base at V and 3 bases at J, with 10 bases between. CDR3 length: 14 residues. CDR3 residues: CASSLEGHNYEQYF. CDR3 coding DNA: TGTGCCAGCAGCTTAGAGGGCCATAACTACGAGCAGTACTTC.

The sample holds a few counts of this clone. The chain links TRBV29-1 to TRBJ2-5; 10 bases align to TRBD1. After removal of 3 bases from V and 1 base from J, the junction contained 23 bases not matched to a gene. There are 21 residues in the CDR3. Germline V gene data show CDR1 as SQVTM and CDR2 as ANQGSEA. CDR3 amino acids: CSVDGTGENSQTTSVQETQYF. Here the CDR3 DNA reads TGCAGCGTTGACGGGACAGGGGAAAATTCACAAACGACTAGCGTCCAAGAGACCCAGTACTTC.

The chain combines TRBV19 with TRBJ1-5; no reliable D call. Trimming pared 10 bases from V and 9 bases from J, leaving 16 bases between. CDR1 and CDR2 (germline): LNHDA, SQIVND (reference sequence). CDR3 length: 12 residues. CDR3 sequence (DNA): TGTGCCATCGGTCCTCTCCCTGGGCCCCAGCATTTT. Protein: CAIGPLPGPQHF. Variable domain in full (rest from reference TRBV19 and TRBJ1-5): DGGITQSPKYLFRKEGQNVTLSCEQNLNHDAMYWYRQDPGQGLRLIYYSQIVNDFQKGDIAEGYSVSREKKESFPLTVTSAQKNPTAFYLCAIGPLPGPQHFGDGTRLSIL.

V is TRBV14 and J is TRBJ2-2, with a weak D call TRBD2 (6 bases). The germline CDR1 and CDR2 sequences are SGHDN and FVKESK. There are 16 residues in the CDR3. V was clipped by 2 bases and J by 1 base, with 11 bases between them. CDR3 sequence (DNA): TGTGCCAGCAGCCAAAGGAGGGGACTGAACACCGGGGAGCTGTTTTTT. Translating gives CASSQRRGLNTGELFF.

The gene calls are TRBV20-1 and TRBJ2-3; D gene unclear. Germline CDR1 DFQATT, CDR2 SNEGSKA (reference sequence). The V end lost 6 bases, the J end lost 2 bases, and 6 bases lay between the germline ends. This CDR3 contains 11 residues. The CDR3 region has the DNA TGCAGTGCAGAAACCACAGATACGCAGTATTTT. Its translation is CSAETTDTQYF.

V is TRBV5-1 and J is TRBJ2-3; TRBD2 agrees at 8 bases. Per germline, CDR1 SGHRS and CDR2 YFSETQ. The CDR3 is 16 residues long. Unmatched junction bases numbered 9, after V lost 0 bases and J lost 6 bases. DNA of the CDR3: TGCGCCAGCAGCTTGGCTCCGGGACTAGGGACCGATACGCAGTATTTT. This encodes CASSLAPGLGTDTQYF.

The gene calls are TRBV6-1 and TRBJ2-7; D perhaps matches TRBD1 (5 bases). The length of the CDR3 is 14 residues. Germline-derived CDR1 and CDR2 are MNHNS and SASEGT. The germline V and J ends were trimmed by 0 bases and 7 bases, with 13 bases remaining between them. Here the CDR3 DNA reads TGTGCCAGCAGTGAAGCGCCGACCTGGACAGAGCAGTACTTC. It specifies CASSEAPTWTEQYF.

In its sample, this clone was seen once. The V gene is TRBV27, the J gene TRBJ2-3; 8 bases agree with TRBD2. V lost 7 bases, J lost 4 bases, and 10 bases stayed unmatched. The germline V gene has CDR1 MNHEY and CDR2 SMNVEV (reference sequence). This CDR3 contains 15 residues. In nucleotides, the CDR3 is TGTGCCAGCAAACAAAGCGGGAGACCGGCAGATACGCAGTATTTT. Protein product: CASKQSGRPADTQYF.